The 12 T cell receptor beta chains listed next were all sequenced from one sample in a study of OX40 agonist ivuxolimab in advanced cancers. The method was immunoSEQ multiplex PCR; TCRdb's version includes in-frame clones alone and lacks a portion of them. This sample has 66,000 or so clones; 92% occur once, and the top ten carry approximately 20%. The sample here was CD4+ or CD8+ T cells sorted from blood, taken in a trial of the OX40 agonist ivuxolimab. The receptors were gathered from an adult with an advanced solid tumor such as melanoma, head and neck, liver or kidney cancer.

This chain joins TRBV9 and TRBJ2-1, with D perhaps TRBD1 (5 bases). V was trimmed by 3 bases and J by 2 bases, leaving 15 bases between them. Germline lookup yields CDR1 SGDLS and CDR2 YYNGEE. The CDR3 covers 16 residues. CDR3: CASSAPTGSAYNEQFF. CDR3 nucleotide sequence: TGTGCCAGCAGCGCGCCAACAGGTTCAGCCTACAATGAGCAGTTCTTC.

This clone was found once. J is TRBJ1-5 and V is TRBV27, with TRBD1 matching over 10 bases. The germline V gene encodes CDR1 MNHEY and CDR2 SMNVEV (reference sequence). Unmatched junction bases numbered 14, after V lost 6 bases and J lost 0 bases. There are 19 residues in the CDR3. The CDR3, as DNA: TGTGCCAGCAGCCTAACACCGACAGGGGGCTGGGGTAGCAATCAGCCCCAGCATTTT. This translates into CASSLTPTGGWGSNQPQHF.

The sample holds a few counts of this clone. The chain has TRBV11-3 and TRBJ1-1; D perhaps matches TRBD1 (6 bases). The germline V gene encodes CDR1 SGHNT and CDR2 YENEEA. There are 12 residues in the CDR3. V was trimmed by 4 bases and J by 4 bases, leaving 7 bases between them. CDR3 sequence: CASSSRGTEAFF. CDR3 in DNA: TGTGCCAGCAGCTCCAGGGGCACTGAAGCTTTCTTT.

V gene TRBV7-6 combines with J gene TRBJ2-7; maybe TRBD1 (6 bases). The CDR3 loop spans 13 amino acids. The V and J ends lost 4 bases and 6 bases respectively, with 13 bases between them. The germline gives CDR1 SGHVS, CDR2 FNYEAQ. CDR3 sequence (DNA): TGTGCCAGCAGCTCCCAAACAGGGTCCGAGCAGTACGTC. Its translation: CASSSQTGSEQYV.

This clone was seen a few times. This rearrangement joins TRBV7-9 to TRBJ1-5; 12 bases fit TRBD1. CDR3 length: 18 residues. Germline CDR1 reads SEHNR; CDR2 reads FQNEAQ (reference sequence). V shed 1 base and J 5 bases; nucleotides not matched to a gene: 9. CDR3 region: CASSLEPGQGARDQPQHF. The CDR3 nucleotides read TGTGCCAGCAGCTTAGAACCGGGACAGGGGGCAAGGGATCAGCCCCAGCATTTT.

This chain uses TRBV4-1 with TRBJ1-2, with 9 bases matching TRBD1. After removal of 4 bases from V and 2 bases from J, the junction contained 5 bases not matched to a gene. The CDR3 runs 15 residues. CDR1 is MGHRA, CDR2 YSYEKL, per germline. The CDR3 protein is CASSLDRGRNYGYTF. The DNA for the CDR3 is TGCGCCAGCAGCCTTGACAGGGGGAGGAACTATGGCTACACCTTC.

This clone was recorded once. The chain joins TRBV27 to TRBJ2-1; 9 nucleotides line up with TRBD1. V gave up 6 bases and J gave up 2 bases; unmatched junction bases: 11. Germline lookup yields CDR1 MNHEY and CDR2 SMNVEV (reference sequence). The CDR3 runs 17 residues. Written as DNA, the CDR3 is TGTGCCAGCAGCACCCTCCCCCGGGACAGGGCCTACAATGAGCAGTTCTTC. Its protein product is CASSTLPRDRAYNEQFF.

This clone was detected only a few times. V gene TRBV6-5 combines with J gene TRBJ1-1; a possible D gene is TRBD1 (5 bases). Germline CDR1 is MNHEY and CDR2 is SVGAGI. There are 13 residues in the CDR3. The V gene lost 6 bases and the J gene lost 1 base, with 9 bases spanning the gap. CDR3 sequence reads: CASRITGNTEAFF. The CDR3 bases are TGTGCCAGCAGAATTACAGGGAACACTGAAGCTTTCTTT.

This sequence joins TRBV28 and TRBJ2-3; 9 bases are a match to TRBD1. This CDR3 contains 15 residues. The V segment lost 3 bases and the J segment 1 base; nucleotides outside the gene matches: 2. Germline-derived CDR1 and CDR2 are MDHEN and SYDVKM. CDR3 residues: CASSFRDRGTDTQYF. The CDR3 region has the DNA TGTGCCAGCAGTTTCCGGGACAGGGGCACAGATACGCAGTATTTT. Combining the CDR3 with reference TRBV28 and TRBJ2-3 gives the whole variable domain DVKVTQSSRYLVKRTGEKVFLECVQDMDHENMFWYRQDPGLGLRLIYFSYDVKMKEKGDIPEGYSVSREKKERFSLILESASTNQTSMYLCASSFRDRGTDTQYFGPGTRLTVL.

This clone has just a few counts. V usage is TRBV6-5 and J usage is TRBJ1-1; no definite D call. Germline V lookup: CDR1 MNHEY, CDR2 SVGAGI. The V end was cut by 8 bases, the J end by 1 base, with 8 bases between. The CDR3 has 12 amino acids. The CDR3 loop reads CASGWGNTEAFF. As DNA, the CDR3 is TGTGCCAGCGGTTGGGGGAACACTGAAGCTTTCTTT.

The rearrangement uses TRBV2 and TRBJ1-3; no firm D call. Between the trimmed V and J ends, which lost 3 bases and 7 bases, there was a span of 16 bases. The CDR3 has 15 amino acids. Per germline, CDR1 SNHLY and CDR2 FYNNEI. The CDR3 DNA reads TGTGCCAGCAGTGACGGACCACTCCTTGGTAACACCATATATTTT. It translates to CASSDGPLLGNTIYF.

This chain links TRBV28 with TRBJ2-7; TRBD1 matches at 11 bases. The CDR3 loop spans 15 amino acids. The germline CDR1 and CDR2 sequences are MDHEN and SYDVKM. V shed 2 bases and J 6 bases; nucleotides not matched to a gene: 6. The chain's CDR3 is CASSLVGQGDGEQYF. DNA of the CDR3: TGTGCCAGCAGTTTAGTGGGACAGGGGGACGGCGAGCAGTACTTC.